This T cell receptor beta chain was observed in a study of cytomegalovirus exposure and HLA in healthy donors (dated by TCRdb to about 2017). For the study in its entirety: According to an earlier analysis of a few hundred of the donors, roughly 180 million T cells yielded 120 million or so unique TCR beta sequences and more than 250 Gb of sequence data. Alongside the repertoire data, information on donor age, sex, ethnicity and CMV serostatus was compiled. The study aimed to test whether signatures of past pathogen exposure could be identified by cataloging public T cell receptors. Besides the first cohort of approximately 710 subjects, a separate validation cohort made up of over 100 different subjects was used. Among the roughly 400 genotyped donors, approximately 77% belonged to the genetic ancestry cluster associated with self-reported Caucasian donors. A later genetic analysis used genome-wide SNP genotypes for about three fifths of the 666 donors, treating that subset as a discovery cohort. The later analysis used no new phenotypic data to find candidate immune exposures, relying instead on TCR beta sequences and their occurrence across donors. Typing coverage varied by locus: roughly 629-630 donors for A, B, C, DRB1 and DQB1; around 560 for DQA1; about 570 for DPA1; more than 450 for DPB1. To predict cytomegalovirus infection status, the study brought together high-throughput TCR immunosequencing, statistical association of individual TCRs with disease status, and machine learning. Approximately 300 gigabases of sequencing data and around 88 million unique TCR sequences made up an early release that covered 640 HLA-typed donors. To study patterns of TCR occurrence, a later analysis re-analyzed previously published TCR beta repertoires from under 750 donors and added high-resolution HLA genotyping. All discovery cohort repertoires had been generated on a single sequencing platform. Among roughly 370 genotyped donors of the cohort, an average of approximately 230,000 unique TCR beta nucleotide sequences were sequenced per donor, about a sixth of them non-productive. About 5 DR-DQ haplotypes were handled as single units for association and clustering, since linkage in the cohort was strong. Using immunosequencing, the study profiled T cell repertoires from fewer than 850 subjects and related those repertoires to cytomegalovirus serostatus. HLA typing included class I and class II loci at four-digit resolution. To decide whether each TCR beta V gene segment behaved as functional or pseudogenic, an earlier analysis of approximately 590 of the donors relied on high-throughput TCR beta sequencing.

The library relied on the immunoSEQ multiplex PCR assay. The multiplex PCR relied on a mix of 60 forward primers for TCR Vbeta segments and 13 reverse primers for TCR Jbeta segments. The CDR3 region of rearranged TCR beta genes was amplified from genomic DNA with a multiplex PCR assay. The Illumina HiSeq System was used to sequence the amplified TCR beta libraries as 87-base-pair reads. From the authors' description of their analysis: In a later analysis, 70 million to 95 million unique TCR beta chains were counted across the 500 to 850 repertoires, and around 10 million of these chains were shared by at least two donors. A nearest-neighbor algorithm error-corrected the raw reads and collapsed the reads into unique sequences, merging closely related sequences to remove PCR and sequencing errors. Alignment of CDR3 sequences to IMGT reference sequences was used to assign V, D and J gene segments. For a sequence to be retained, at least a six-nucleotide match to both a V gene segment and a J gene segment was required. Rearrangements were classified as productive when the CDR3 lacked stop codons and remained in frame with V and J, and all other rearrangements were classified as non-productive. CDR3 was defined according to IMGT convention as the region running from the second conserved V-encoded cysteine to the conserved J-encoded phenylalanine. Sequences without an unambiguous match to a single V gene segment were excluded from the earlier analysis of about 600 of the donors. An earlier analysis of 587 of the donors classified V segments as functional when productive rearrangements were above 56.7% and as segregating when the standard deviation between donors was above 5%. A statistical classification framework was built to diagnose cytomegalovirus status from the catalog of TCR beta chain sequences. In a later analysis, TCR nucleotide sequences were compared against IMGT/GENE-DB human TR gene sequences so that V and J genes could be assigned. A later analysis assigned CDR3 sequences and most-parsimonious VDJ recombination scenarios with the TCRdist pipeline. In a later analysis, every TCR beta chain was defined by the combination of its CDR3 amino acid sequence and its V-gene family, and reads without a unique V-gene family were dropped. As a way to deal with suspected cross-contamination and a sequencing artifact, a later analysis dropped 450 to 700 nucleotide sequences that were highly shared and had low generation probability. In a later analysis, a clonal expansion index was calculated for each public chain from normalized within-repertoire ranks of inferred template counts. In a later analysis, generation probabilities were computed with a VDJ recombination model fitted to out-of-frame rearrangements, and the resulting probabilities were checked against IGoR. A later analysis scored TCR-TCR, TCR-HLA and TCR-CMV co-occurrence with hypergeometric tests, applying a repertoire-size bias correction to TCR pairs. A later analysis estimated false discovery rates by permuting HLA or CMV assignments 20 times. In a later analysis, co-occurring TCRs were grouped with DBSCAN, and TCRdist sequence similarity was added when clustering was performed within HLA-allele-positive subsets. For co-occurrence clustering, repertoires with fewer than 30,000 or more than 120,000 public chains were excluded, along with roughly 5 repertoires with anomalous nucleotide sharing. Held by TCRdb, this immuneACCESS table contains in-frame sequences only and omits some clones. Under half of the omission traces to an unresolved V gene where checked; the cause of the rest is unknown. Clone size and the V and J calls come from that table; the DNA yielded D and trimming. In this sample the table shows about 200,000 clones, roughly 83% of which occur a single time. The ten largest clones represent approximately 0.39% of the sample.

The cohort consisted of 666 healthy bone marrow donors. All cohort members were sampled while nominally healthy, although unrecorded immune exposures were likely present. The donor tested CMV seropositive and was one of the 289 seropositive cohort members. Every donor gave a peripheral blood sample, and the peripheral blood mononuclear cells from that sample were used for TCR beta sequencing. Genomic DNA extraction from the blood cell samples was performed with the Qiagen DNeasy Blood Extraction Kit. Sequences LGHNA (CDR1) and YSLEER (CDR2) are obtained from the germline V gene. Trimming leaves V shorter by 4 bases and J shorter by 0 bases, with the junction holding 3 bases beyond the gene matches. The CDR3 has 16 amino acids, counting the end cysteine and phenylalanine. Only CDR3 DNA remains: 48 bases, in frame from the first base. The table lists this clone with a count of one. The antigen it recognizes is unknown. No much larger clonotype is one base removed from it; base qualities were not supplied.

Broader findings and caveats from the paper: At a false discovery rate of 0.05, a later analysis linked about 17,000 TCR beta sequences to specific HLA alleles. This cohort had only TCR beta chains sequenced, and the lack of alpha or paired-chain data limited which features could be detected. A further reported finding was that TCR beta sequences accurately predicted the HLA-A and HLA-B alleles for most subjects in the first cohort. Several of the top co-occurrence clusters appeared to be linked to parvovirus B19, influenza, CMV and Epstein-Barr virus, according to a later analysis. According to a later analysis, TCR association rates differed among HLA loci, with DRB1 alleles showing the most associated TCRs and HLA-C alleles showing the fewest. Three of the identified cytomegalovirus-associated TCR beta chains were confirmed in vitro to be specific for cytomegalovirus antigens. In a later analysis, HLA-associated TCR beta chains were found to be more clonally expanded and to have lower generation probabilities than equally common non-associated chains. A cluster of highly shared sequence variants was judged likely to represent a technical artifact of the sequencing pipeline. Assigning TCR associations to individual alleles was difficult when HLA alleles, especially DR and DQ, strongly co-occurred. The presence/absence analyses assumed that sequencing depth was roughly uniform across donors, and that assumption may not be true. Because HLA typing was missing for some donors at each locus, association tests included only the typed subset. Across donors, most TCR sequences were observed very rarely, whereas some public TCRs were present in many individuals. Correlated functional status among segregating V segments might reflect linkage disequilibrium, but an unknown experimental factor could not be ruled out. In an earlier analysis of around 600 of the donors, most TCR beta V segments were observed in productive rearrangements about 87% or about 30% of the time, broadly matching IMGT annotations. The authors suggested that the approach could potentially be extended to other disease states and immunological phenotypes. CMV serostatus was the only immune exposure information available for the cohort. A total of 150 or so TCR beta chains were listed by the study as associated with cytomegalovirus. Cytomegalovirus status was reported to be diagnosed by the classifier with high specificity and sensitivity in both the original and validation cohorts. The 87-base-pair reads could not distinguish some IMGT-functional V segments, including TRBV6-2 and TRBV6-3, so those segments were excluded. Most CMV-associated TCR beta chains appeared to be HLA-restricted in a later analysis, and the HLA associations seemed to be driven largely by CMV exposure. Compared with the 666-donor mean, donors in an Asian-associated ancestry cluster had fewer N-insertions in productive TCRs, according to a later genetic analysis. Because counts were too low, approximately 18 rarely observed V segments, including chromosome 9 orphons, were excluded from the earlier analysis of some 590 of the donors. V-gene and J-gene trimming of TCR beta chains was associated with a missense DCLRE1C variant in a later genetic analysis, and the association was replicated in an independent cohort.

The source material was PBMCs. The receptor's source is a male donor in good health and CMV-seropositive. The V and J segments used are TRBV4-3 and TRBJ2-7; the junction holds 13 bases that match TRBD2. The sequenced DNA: TGCGCCAGCAGCCGAGGGACTAGCGGGAACTCCTACGAGCAGTACTTC. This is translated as CASSRGTSGNSYEQYF.